Listed below are T cell receptor beta chains from one sample, sequenced in a study of cytomegalovirus exposure and HLA in healthy donors. Repertoires were generated with immunoSEQ multiplex PCR, while TCRdb's copy carries only in-frame clones and drops some. The data contain over 250,000 clones, around 86% of them singletons. Input material: PBMCs. The receptors originated from a woman under 30 in good health and CMV-seronegative. The CDR3 runs from the conserved cysteine through the conserved F or W. D genes are given only for firm matches. Only part of the rows carry a size: once, few, many, or a class if the clone is expanded.

clone size	V gene	D gene	J gene	CDR3 protein	CDR3 DNA
.	TRBV10-1	TRBD1	TRBJ2-1	CASSRGQRTGNEQFF	TGCGCCAGCAGTAGGGGACAGCGCACGGGCAATGAGCAGTTCTTC
.	TRBV6-1	TRBD2	TRBJ2-5	CASLFGGEETQYF	TGTGCCAGCTTGTTCGGGGGGGAAGAGACCCAGTACTTC
.	TRBV20-1	.	TRBJ2-7	CSALVYEQYF	TGCAGTGCTCTAGTCTACGAGCAGTACTTC
.	TRBV2	.	TRBJ2-7	CASSGLGSYEQYF	TGTGCCAGCAGTGGACTCGGCTCCTACGAGCAGTACTTC
.	TRBV7-2	TRBD1	TRBJ1-2	CASGTGANYGYTF	TGTGCCAGCGGCACAGGGGCTAACTATGGCTACACCTTC
.	TRBV6-1	.	TRBJ2-2	CASSDLLAGNTGELFF	TGTGCCAGCAGTGATCTGTTAGCCGGGAACACCGGGGAGCTGTTTTTT
.	TRBV6-6	TRBD2	TRBJ2-1	CASSLTSDEQFF	TGTGCCAGCAGTTTGACTAGCGATGAGCAGTTCTTC
.	TRBV28	.	TRBJ2-5	CASSLLDTYQETQYF	TGTGCCAGCAGTCTCCTGGACACGTACCAAGAGACCCAGTACTTC
once	TRBV30	TRBD1	TRBJ1-5	CAWSRGTVNQPQHF	TGTGCCTGGAGCCGAGGGACAGTTAATCAGCCCCAGCATTTT
once	TRBV30	TRBD1	TRBJ2-7	CAWSGRQGVDEQYF	TGTGCCTGGAGTGGACGACAGGGGGTAGACGAGCAGTACTTC
.	TRBV4-2	TRBD2	TRBJ2-7	CASSHRVGLAELYEQYF	TGTGCCAGCAGCCACCGAGTAGGACTAGCGGAATTATACGAGCAGTACTTC
.	TRBV6-1	TRBD2	TRBJ2-3	CASSERSSGGAINRYF	TGTGCCAGCAGTGAACGGTCAAGCGGGGGCGCAATCAATAGGTATTTT
.	TRBV6-5	TRBD1	TRBJ1-5	CASRTGLSPNQPQHF	TGTGCCTCCCGGACAGGGCTTTCCCCCAATCAGCCCCAGCATTTT
.	TRBV30	.	TRBJ2-5	CAWSFRYQETQYF	TGTGCCTGGAGCTTCAGGTACCAAGAGACCCAGTACTTC
.	TRBV4-2	.	TRBJ1-5	CASSPQRERSNQPQHF	TGTGCCAGCAGCCCCCAAAGAGAGAGAAGCAATCAGCCCCAGCATTTT
few	TRBV11-2	.	TRBJ2-2	CASSLDRAGHSGELFF	TGTGCCAGCAGCTTAGATAGGGCGGGGCACAGCGGGGAGCTGTTTTTT
once	TRBV6-4	TRBD1	TRBJ1-1	CASSEQPGQGTEAFF	TGTGCCAGCAGTGAACAGCCGGGACAGGGCACTGAAGCTTTCTTT
.	TRBV2	TRBD2	TRBJ2-2	CATVAGTMNTGELFF	TGTGCCACCGTTGCCGGGACTATGAACACCGGGGAGCTGTTTTTT
.	TRBV5-1	.	TRBJ1-1	CASSYDRPGVGFF	TGCGCCAGCAGTTATGACAGACCGGGAGTGGGTTTCTTT
.	TRBV6-5	TRBD2	TRBJ2-1	CASSYSRTSGNGEQFF	TGTGCCAGCAGTTACTCGAGGACTAGCGGGAACGGTGAGCAGTTCTTC
.	TRBV7-8	TRBD1	TRBJ1-5	CASSPVGQAEYSNQPQHF	TGTGCCAGCAGCCCGGTCGGACAGGCGGAATATAGCAATCAGCCCCAGCATTTT
.	TRBV6-4	TRBD1	TRBJ2-7	CASSDSRQGAGEQYF	TGTGCCAGCAGTGACTCTCGGCAGGGGGCGGGCGAGCAGTACTTC
.	TRBV2	.	TRBJ1-2	CASSPGDTYYGYTF	TGTGCCAGCAGCCCCGGGGACACCTACTATGGCTACACCTTC
.	TRBV30	TRBD1	TRBJ2-7	CARGQGTYEQYF	TGTGCCCGTGGACAGGGGACTTACGAGCAGTACTTC
.	TRBV6-5	.	TRBJ1-2	CASSYRSQARDGYTF	TGTGCCAGCAGTTACAGAAGTCAGGCGCGGGATGGCTACACCTTC
once	TRBV6-5	TRBD1	TRBJ2-1	CASSYYPQGDNEQFF	TGTGCCAGCAGTTACTACCCGCAGGGGGACAATGAGCAGTTCTTC
.	TRBV5-4	.	TRBJ1-1	CASRVWRANTEAFF	TGTGCCAGCAGGGTGTGGAGGGCGAACACTGAAGCTTTCTTT
.	TRBV5-1	TRBD1	TRBJ2-7	CASTFLGGQGMTYEQYF	TGCGCCAGCACCTTCTTAGGGGGACAGGGGATGACCTACGAGCAGTACTTC
once	TRBV28	TRBD1	TRBJ1-2	CASSIRGQGTYGYTF	TGTGCCAGCAGTATACGGGGACAGGGGACTTATGGCTACACCTTC
.	TRBV7-3	TRBD1	TRBJ1-1	CASSSTGGGTEAFF	TGTGCCAGCAGCAGTACAGGGGGAGGAACTGAAGCTTTCTTT
.	TRBV4-1	TRBD1	TRBJ2-1	CASSQDKGANIYNEQFF	TGCGCCAGCAGCCAAGATAAGGGGGCGAATATCTACAATGAGCAGTTCTTC
.	TRBV29-1	.	TRBJ2-2	CSGAFMTGNTGELFF	TGCAGCGGCGCTTTCATGACAGGGAACACCGGGGAGCTGTTTTTT
.	TRBV10-1	.	TRBJ2-7	CASSGQTYEQYF	TGCGCCAGCAGTGGGCAGACCTACGAGCAGTACTTC
.	TRBV6-5	.	TRBJ2-2	CASSPTKGIGELFF	TGTGCCAGCAGTCCTACCAAGGGGATCGGGGAGCTGTTTTTT
.	TRBV30	TRBD1	TRBJ1-2	CAWSTTGRYGYTF	TGTGCCTGGAGTACGACAGGGAGGTATGGCTACACCTTC
once	TRBV5-1	TRBD1	TRBJ2-7	CASSLSWDRRSYEQYF	TGCGCCAGCAGCCTCAGCTGGGACAGGAGATCCTACGAGCAGTACTTC
.	TRBV15	TRBD1	TRBJ2-1	CATSRSTGVASAYNEQFF	TGTGCCACCAGCAGGAGCACAGGGGTGGCATCGGCGTACAATGAGCAGTTCTTC
.	TRBV18	.	TRBJ2-3	CASSPSRSTDTQYF	TGTGCCAGCTCCCCTAGCCGGAGCACAGATACGCAGTATTTT
.	TRBV7-9	TRBD1	TRBJ2-5	CASSSLEDRGQETQYF	TGTGCCAGCAGCTCGCTCGAGGACAGGGGGCAAGAGACCCAGTACTTC
.	TRBV28	.	TRBJ1-6	CASSLLDLKGGNSPLHF	TGTGCCAGCAGTTTACTGGATCTTAAAGGAGGTAATTCACCCCTCCACTTT
.	TRBV7-2	.	TRBJ1-2	CASSLAQDYGYTF	TGTGCCAGCAGCTTAGCGCAGGACTATGGCTACACCTTC
.	TRBV5-8	.	TRBJ2-1	CASSQDTSSYNEQFF	TGTGCCAGCAGCCAGGACACGAGCTCCTACAATGAGCAGTTCTTC
few	TRBV7-9	.	TRBJ1-1	CASIWGADPNTEAFF	TGTGCCAGCATCTGGGGCGCGGATCCGAACACTGAAGCTTTCTTT
.	TRBV28	.	TRBJ2-7	CASSLPPVLNYEQYF	TGTGCCAGCAGTTTACCGCCGGTACTGAATTACGAGCAGTACTTC
.	TRBV7-9	TRBD1	TRBJ2-5	CASSPLTGGAPETQYF	TGTGCCAGCAGCCCCTTAACAGGGGGCGCCCCGGAGACCCAGTACTTC
.	TRBV7-9	.	TRBJ2-7	CASTTRGASYEQYF	TGTGCCAGCACCACGCGTGGGGCTTCCTACGAGCAGTACTTC
.	TRBV27	.	TRBJ1-5	CASSLNFGGSNQPQHF	TGTGCCAGCAGTTTAAATTTCGGGGGGAGCAATCAGCCCCAGCATTTT
.	TRBV29-1	TRBD1	TRBJ2-3	CSVEGGIADTQYF	TGCAGCGTGGAAGGGGGCATCGCAGATACGCAGTATTTT
.	TRBV5-1	TRBD2	TRBJ2-5	CASSLAGSQETQYF	TGCGCCAGCAGCTTAGCGGGGTCCCAAGAGACCCAGTACTTC
.	TRBV6-5	.	TRBJ1-2	CASSLGQINYGYTF	TGTGCCAGCAGTCTCGGACAGATTAACTATGGCTACACCTTC
few	TRBV6-5	TRBD1	TRBJ1-2	CASRPTGAHYGYTF	TGTGCCAGCAGACCCACAGGGGCCCATTATGGCTACACCTTC
.	TRBV19	TRBD1	TRBJ1-5	CASSIVQGASNQPQHF	TGTGCCAGTAGTATAGTGCAGGGGGCTAGCAATCAGCCCCAGCATTTT
once	TRBV29-1	TRBD1	TRBJ1-2	CSVDRDRDRGFGYTF	TGCAGCGTTGACCGGGACAGGGATCGGGGATTTGGCTACACCTTC
.	TRBV6-6	TRBD1	TRBJ1-2	CASSSDRTSYGYTF	TGTGCCAGCAGTTCGGACAGGACCTCCTATGGCTACACCTTC
.	TRBV7-9	.	TRBJ1-1	CASSLVGALNTEAFF	TGTGCCAGCAGCTTAGTAGGGGCCTTGAACACTGAAGCTTTCTTT